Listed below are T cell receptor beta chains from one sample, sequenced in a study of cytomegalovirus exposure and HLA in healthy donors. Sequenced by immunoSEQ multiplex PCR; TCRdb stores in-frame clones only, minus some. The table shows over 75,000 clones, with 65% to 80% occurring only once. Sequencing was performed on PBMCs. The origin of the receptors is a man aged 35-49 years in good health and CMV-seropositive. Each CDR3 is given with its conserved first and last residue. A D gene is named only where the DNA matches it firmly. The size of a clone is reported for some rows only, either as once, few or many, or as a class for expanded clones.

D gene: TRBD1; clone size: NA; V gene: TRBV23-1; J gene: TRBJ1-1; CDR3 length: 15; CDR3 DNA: TGCGCCAGCACCCCAAAAACGGGACAGGGTTCTGGGGCTTTCTTT; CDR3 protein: CASTPKTGQGSGAFF
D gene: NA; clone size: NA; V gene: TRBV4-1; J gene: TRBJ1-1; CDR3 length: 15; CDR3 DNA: TGCGCCAGCAGCCTAGAGACAGTTTTGAACACTGAAGCTTTCTTT; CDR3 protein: CASSLETVLNTEAFF
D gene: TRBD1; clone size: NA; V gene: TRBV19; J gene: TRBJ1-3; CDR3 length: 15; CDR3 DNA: TGTGCCAGTAAAGGACAGGGGGCGGCTGGAAACACCATATATTTT; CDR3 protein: CASKGQGAAGNTIYF
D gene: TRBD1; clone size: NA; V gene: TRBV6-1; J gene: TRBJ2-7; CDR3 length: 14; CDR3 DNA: TGTGCCAGCGCAGCTTCAGGGGGCTCGTACGAGCAGTACTTC; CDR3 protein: CASAASGGSYEQYF
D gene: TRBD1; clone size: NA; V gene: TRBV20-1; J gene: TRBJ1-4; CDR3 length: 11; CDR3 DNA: TGCAGTGCTAGAGAACAGGGGGCCGGCCAATTT; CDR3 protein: CSAREQGAGQF
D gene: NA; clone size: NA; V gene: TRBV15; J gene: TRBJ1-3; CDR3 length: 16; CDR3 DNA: TGTGCCACCAGCAGAGACCCCGGTCCCTCTGGAAACACCATATATTTT; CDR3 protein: CATSRDPGPSGNTIYF
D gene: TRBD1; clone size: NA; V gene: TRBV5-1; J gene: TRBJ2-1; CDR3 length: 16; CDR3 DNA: TGCGCCAGCAGCCTGGGGGGGACAGGGAAATACAATGAGCAGTTCTTC; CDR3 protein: CASSLGGTGKYNEQFF
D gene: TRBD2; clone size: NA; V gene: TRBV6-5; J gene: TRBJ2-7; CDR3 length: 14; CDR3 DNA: TGTGCCAGCAGTTACGGGAGGGCTTCCTACGAGCAGTACTTC; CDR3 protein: CASSYGRASYEQYF
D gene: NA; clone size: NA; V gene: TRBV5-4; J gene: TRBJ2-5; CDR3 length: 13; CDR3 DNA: TGTGCCAGCAGCTTGGTGGGGGGTCTGGAGCAGTACTTC; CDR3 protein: CASSLVGGLEQYF
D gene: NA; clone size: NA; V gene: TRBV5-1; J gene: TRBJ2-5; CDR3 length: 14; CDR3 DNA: TGCGCCAGCAGCTTGGGACAGGCCTCGGAGACCCAGTACTTC; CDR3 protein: CASSLGQASETQYF
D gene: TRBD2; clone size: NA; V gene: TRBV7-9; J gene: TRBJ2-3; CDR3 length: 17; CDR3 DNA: TGTTCCAGCAGCTTAGCGACATCTAGCGGTAGCACAGATACGCAGTATTTT; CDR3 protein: CSSSLATSSGSTDTQYF
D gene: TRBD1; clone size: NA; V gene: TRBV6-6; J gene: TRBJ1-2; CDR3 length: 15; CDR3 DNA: TGTGCCAGCAGTTACTCGGTTCAGGGGGACTATGGCTACACCTTC; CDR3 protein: CASSYSVQGDYGYTF
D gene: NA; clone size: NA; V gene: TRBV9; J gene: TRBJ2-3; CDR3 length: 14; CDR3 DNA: TGTGCCAGCAGTCGGGGACACTTGACAGATACGCAGTATTTT; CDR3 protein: CASSRGHLTDTQYF
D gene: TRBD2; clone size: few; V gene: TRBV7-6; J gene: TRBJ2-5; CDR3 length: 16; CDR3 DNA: TGTGCCAGCAGCTCCTGGCTGGGGGGGAGGCAAGAGACCCAGTACTTC; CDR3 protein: CASSSWLGGRQETQYF
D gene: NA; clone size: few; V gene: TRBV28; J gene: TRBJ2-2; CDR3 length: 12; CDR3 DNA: TGTGCCAGCAGGGGGACTACCGGGGAGCTGTTTTTT; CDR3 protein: CASRGTTGELFF
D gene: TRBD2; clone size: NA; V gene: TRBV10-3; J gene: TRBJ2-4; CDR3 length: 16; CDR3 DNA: TGTGCCATCAGTGATTCGACTAGCTTAGCCAAAAACATTCAGTACTTC; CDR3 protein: CAISDSTSLAKNIQYF